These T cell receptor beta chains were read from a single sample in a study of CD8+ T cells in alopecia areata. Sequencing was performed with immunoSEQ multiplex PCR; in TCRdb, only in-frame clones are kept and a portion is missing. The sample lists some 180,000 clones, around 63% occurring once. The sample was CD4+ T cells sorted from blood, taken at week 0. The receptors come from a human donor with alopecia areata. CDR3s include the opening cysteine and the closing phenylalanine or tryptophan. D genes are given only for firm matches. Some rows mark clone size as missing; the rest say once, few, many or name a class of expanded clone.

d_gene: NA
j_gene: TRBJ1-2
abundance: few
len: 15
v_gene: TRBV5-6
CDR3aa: CASSLTGVSNYGYTF
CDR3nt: TGTGCCAGCAGCCTTACTGGTGTGTCTAACTATGGCTACACCTTC

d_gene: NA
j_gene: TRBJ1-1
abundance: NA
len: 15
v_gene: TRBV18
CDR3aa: CASSPPPGRNTEAFF
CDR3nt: TGTGCCAGCTCACCACCGCCGGGGCGGAACACTGAAGCTTTCTTT

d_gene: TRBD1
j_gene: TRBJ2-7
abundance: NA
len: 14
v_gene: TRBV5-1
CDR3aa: CASSLQGQGNEQYF
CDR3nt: TGCGCCAGCAGCTTACAGGGACAGGGGAACGAGCAGTACTTC

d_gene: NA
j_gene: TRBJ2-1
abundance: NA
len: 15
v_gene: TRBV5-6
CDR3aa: CASFPGTTPHNEQFF
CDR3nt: TGTGCCAGCTTTCCCGGGACGACCCCCCACAATGAGCAGTTCTTC

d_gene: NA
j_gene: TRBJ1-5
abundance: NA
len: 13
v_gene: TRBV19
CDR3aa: CASMGHTNQPQHF
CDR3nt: TGTGCCAGTATGGGACATACCAATCAGCCCCAGCATTTT

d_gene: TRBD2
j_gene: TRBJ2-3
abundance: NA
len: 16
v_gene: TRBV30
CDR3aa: CAWGPPTSGGPDTQYF
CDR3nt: TGTGCCTGGGGGCCCCCAACTAGCGGGGGGCCAGATACGCAGTATTTT

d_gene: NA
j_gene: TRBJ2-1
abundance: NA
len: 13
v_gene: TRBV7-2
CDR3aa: CASSLATSNEQFF
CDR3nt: TGTGCCAGCAGCCTTGCGACTAGCAATGAGCAGTTCTTC

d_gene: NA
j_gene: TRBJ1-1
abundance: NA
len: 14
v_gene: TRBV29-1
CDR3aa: CSAELRRTNTEAFF
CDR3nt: TGCAGCGCCGAATTACGGAGAACAAACACTGAAGCTTTCTTT

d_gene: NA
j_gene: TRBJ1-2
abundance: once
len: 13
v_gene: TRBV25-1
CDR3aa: CASSASRGHGYTF
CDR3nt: TGTGCCAGCAGTGCGAGCAGGGGACATGGCTACACCTTC

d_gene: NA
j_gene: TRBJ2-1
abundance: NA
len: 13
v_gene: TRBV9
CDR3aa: CASSVAVYNEQFF
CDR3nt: TGTGCCAGCAGCGTAGCGGTGTACAATGAGCAGTTCTTC

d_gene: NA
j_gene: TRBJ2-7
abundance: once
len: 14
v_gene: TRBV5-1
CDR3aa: CASSLEVPPYEQYF
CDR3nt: TGCGCCAGCAGCTTGGAGGTCCCCCCCTACGAGCAGTACTTC

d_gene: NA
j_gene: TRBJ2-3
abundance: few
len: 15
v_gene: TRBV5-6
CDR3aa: CASSIPGEPTDTQYF
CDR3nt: TGTGCCAGCAGCATACCCGGGGAACCTACAGATACGCAGTATTTT

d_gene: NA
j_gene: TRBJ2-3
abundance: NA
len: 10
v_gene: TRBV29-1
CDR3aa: CSSGTDTQYF
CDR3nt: TGCAGCTCCGGTACAGATACGCAGTATTTT

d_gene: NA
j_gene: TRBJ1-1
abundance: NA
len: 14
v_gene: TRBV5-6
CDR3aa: CASSLVDTNTEAFF
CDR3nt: TGTGCCAGCAGCTTGGTGGACACGAACACTGAAGCTTTCTTT

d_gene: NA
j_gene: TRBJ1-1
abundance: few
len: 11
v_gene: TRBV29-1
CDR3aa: CSVEGAGGAFF
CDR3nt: TGCAGCGTTGAGGGTGCGGGGGGAGCTTTCTTT

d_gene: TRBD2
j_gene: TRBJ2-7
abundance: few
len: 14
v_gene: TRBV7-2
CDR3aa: CASSLVRGGYEQYF
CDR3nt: TGTGCCAGCAGCTTAGTACGCGGGGGCTACGAGCAGTACTTC

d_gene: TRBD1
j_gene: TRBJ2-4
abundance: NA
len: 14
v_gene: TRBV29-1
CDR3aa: CSVGFRDSKNIQYF
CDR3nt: TGCAGCGTTGGTTTCCGGGACAGCAAAAACATTCAGTACTTC

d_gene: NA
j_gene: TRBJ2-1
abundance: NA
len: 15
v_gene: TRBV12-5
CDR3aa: CASGFGPDVGNEQFF
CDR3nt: TGTGCTAGTGGTTTTGGTCCGGACGTCGGAAATGAGCAGTTCTTC

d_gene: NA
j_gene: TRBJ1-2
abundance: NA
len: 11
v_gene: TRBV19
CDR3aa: CANGRIYGYTF
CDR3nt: TGTGCCAATGGACGGATTTATGGCTACACCTTC

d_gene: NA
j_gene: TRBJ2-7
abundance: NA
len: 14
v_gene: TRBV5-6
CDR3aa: CASSRGSGSYEQYF
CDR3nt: TGTGCCAGCAGCCGGGGCTCCGGATCCTACGAGCAGTACTTC

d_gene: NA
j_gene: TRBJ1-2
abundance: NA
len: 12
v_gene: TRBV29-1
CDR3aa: CSVGTGKGGYTF
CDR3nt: TGCAGCGTGGGGACGGGGAAGGGAGGCTACACCTTC

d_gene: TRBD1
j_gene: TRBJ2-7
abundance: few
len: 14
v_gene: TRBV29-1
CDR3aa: CSVLRGTGLYEQYF
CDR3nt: TGCAGCGTTCTAAGAGGGACAGGGCTCTACGAGCAGTACTTC

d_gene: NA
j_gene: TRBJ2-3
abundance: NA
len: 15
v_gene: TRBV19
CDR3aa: CASSDRGASTDTQYF
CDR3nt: TGTGCCAGTAGTGACCGGGGGGCGAGCACAGATACGCAGTATTTT

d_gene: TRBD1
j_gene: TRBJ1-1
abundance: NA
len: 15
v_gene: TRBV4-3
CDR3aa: CASSQTGGRNTEAFF
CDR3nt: TGCGCCAGCAGCCAAACAGGGGGCCGGAACACTGAAGCTTTCTTT

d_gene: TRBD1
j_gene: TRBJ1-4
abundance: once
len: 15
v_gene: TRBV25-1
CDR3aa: CASSPLTGDAEKLFF
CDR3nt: TGTGCCAGCAGTCCCTTGACAGGGGACGCTGAAAAACTGTTTTTT

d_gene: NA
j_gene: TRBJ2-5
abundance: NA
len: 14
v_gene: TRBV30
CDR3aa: CAWTQGMGQETQYF
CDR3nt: TGTGCCTGGACTCAGGGGATGGGACAAGAGACCCAGTACTTC

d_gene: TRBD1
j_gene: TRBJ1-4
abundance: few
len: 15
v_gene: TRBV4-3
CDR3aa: CASSQETGSNEKLFF
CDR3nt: TGCGCCAGCAGCCAAGAGACAGGGTCTAACGAAAAACTGTTTTTT

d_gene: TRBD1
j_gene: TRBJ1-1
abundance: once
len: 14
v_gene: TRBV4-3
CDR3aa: CASSQEPGQGEAFF
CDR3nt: TGCGCCAGCAGCCAAGAGCCAGGACAGGGTGAAGCTTTCTTT

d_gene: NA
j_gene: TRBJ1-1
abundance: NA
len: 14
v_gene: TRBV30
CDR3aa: CAWSENSLNTEAFF
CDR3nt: TGTGCCTGGAGTGAGAACAGTTTGAACACTGAAGCTTTCTTT

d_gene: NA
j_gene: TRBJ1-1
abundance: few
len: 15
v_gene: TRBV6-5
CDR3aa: CASTTRVAPNTEAFF
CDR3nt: TGTGCCAGCACCACGCGAGTCGCACCGAACACTGAAGCTTTCTTT